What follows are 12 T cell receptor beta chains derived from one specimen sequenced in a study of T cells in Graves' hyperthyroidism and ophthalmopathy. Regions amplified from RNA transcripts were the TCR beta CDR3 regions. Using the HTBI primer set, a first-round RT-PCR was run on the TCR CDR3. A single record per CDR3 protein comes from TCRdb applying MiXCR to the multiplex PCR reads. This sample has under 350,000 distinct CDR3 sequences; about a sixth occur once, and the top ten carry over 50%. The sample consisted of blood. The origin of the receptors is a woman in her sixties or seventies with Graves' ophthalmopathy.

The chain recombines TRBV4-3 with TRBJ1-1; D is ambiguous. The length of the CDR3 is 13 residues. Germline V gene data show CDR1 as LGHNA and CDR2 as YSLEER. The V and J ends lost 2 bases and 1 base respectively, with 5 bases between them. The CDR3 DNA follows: TGCGCCAGCAGCCAAATGTGGAACACTGAAGCTTTCTTT. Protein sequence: CASSQMWNTEAFF.

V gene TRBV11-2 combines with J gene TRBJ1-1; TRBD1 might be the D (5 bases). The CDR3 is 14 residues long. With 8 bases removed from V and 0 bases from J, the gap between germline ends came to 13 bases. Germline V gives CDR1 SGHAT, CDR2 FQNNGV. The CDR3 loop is CASPEGQVNTEAFF. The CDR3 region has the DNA TGTGCCAGCCCGGAGGGGCAGGTGAACACTGAAGCTTTCTTT.

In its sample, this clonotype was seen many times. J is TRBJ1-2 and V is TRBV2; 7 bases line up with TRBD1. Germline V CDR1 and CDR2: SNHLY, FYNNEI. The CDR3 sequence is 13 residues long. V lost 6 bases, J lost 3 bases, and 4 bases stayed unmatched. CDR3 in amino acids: CASRTGQDYGYTF. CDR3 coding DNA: TGTGCCAGCAGAACCGGACAGGACTATGGCTACACCTTC.

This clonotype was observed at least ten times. CDR3 nucleotide sequence: TGTGCCAGCAGTCTCACGAGGACTAGCGGGAGCTACGAGCAGTACTTC. It encodes CASSLTRTSGSYEQYF. V and J are TRBV27 and TRBJ2-7, with 13 bases aligning to TRBD2. Unmatched junction bases numbered 7, after V lost 5 bases and J lost 3 bases. CDR3 size: 16 residues. From germline, CDR1 is MNHEY and CDR2 SMNVEV (reference sequence).

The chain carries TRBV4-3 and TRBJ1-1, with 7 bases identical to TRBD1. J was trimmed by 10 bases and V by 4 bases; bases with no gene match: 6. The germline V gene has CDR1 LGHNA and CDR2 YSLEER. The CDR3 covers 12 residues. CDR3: CASSPTGSGAFF. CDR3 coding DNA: TGCGCCAGCAGCCCGACAGGGTCTGGAGCTTTCTTT.

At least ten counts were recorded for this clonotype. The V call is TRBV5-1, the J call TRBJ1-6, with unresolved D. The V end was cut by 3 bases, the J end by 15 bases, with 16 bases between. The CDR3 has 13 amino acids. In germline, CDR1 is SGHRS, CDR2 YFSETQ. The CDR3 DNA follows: TGCGCCAGCAGCTCTGAGTCGACCAGCCTCCTCCACTTT. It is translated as CASSSESTSLLHF. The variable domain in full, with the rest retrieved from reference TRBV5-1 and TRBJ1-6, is KAGVTQTPRYLIKTRGQQVTLSCSPISGHRSVSWYQQTPGQGLQFLFEYFSETQRNKGNFPGRFSGRQFSNSRSEMNVSTLELGDSALYLCASSSESTSLLHFGNGTRLTVT.

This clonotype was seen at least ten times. The CDR3 DNA sequence: TGTGCCAGCAGCTTTGGGACAACATCCTACGAGCAGTACTTC. The encoded protein is CASSFGTTSYEQYF. The chain is built from TRBV7-2 and TRBJ2-7; maybe TRBD1 (6 bases). The germline V and J ends were trimmed by 3 bases and 1 base, with 10 bases remaining between them. CDR1 is SGHTA, CDR2 FQGNSA, per germline. The CDR3 runs 14 residues.

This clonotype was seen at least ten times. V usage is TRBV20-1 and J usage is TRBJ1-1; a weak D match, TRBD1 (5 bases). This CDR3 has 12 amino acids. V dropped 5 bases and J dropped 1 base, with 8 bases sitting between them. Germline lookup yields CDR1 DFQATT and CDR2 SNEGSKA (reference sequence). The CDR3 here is CSADGQNTEAFF. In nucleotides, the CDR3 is TGCAGTGCTGATGGACAGAACACTGAAGCTTTCTTT.

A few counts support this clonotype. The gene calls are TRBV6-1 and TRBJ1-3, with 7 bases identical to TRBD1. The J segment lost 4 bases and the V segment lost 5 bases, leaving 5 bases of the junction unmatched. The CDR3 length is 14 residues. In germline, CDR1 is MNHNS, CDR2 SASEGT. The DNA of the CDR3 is TGTGCCAGCAGTTTTGACAGGGCCGGAAACACCATATATTTT. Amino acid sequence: CASSFDRAGNTIYF.

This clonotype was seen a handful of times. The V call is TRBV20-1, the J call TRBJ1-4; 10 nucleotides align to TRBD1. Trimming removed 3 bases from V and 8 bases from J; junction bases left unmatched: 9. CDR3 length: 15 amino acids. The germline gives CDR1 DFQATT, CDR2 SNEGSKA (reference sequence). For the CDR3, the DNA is TGCAGTGCTAGGGAACCGACAGGGGGCGGGGAAAAACTGTTTTTT. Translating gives CSAREPTGGGEKLFF.

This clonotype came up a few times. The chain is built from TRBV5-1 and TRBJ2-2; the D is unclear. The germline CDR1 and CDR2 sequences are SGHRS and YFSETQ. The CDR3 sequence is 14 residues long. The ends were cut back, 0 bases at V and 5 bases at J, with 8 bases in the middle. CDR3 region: CASSLVQITGELFF. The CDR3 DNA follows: TGCGCCAGCAGCTTGGTACAGATTACCGGGGAGCTGTTTTTT.

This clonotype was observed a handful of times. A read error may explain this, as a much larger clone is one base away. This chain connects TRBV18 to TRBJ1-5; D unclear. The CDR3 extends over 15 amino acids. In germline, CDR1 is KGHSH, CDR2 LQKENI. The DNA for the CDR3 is TGTGTCAGCTCACCGGAAGGGAATCGCAATCAGCCCCAGCATTTT. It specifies CVSSPEGNRNQPQHF.